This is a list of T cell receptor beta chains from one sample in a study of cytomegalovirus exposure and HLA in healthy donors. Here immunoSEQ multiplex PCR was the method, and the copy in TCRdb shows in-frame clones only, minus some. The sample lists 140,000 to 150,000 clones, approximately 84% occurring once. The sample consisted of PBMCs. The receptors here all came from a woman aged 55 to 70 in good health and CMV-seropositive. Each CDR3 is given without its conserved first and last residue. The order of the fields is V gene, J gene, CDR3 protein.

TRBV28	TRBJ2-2	ASRRGIRTGELF
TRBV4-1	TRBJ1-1	ASSLLDRGAEAF
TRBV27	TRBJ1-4	ASSRTRGDNEKLF
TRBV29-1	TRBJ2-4	SVGAGNIQY
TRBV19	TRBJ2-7	ASSIGLGLAYEQY
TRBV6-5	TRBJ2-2	ASRYSIAGHTGELF
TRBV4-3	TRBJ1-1	ASSQTTANTEAF
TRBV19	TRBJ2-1	ASTEDRFSYNEQF
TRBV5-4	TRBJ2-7	ASSPGTSGSEQY
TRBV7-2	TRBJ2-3	ASSRQTSRTDTQY
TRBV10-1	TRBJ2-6	ASSAAGRRVSGANVLT
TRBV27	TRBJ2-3	ASSSLAASTDTQY
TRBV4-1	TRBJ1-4	ASSQRGTGDEKLF
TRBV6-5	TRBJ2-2	ASRSNRGNTGELF
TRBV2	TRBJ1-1	ASSELGRTEAF
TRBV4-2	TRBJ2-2	ASSQDRRLAGVDTGELF
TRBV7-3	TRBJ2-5	ASSSSAGSAETQY
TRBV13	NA	ASSSGTYEQY
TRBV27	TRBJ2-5	ASSSRGQETQY
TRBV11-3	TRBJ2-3	ASSTRLGDLDTQY
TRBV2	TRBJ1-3	ASSTDRGNTIY
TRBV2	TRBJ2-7	ASSDSQGSSYEQY
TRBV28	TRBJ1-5	ASTDRDNQPQH
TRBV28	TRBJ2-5	ASNLSGGFQETQY
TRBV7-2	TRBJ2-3	ASSQNTDTQY
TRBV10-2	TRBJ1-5	ASSRTGLAIVGNQPQH
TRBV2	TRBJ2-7	ATRWYPTSNEQY
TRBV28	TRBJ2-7	ASSLWGQGGAYEQY
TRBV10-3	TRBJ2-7	AISRELSPYEQY
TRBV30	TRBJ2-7	AWTTTLTYEQY
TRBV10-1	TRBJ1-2	ASSVHRPNYGYT
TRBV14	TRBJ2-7	ASSQNSGSSYEQY
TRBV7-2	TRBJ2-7	ASSFHLYEQY
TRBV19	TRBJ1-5	ASRNDRARPQH
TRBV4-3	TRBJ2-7	ASPRQGTTYEQY
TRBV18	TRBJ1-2	ASSPGMDRSDYGYT
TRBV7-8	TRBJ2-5	ASSYRETQY
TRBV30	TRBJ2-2	AWIEAGVNTGELF
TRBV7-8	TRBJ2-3	ASTRGDSSTDTQY
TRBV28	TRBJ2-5	ASSLSDRGLETQY
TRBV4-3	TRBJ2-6	ASSPTTGIRTSGANVLT
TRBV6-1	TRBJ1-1	ASSASTGIMNTEAF
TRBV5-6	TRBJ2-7	ASSAGQGWARGNYEQY
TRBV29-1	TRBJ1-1	SGDQGNTEAF